The TCR beta chain under discussion was sequenced for a study of monozygotic twins with inflammatory bowel disease. Notes on the study in general: Among IBD patients, TCRbeta diversity (inverse Simpson) was lower than in healthy co-twins.

Whole blood without T cell sorting served as the source of isolated total RNA. TCRalpha and TCRbeta cDNA went through two nested PCRs of roughly 15 and 9 cycles. TCRdb reprocessed the 5' RACE reads and keeps a single row for each CDR3 protein, giving no DNA. The sample totals about 330,000 distinct CDR3 sequences. As to this clonotype: Its antigen is not identified.

Per germline, CDR1 MNHEY and CDR2 SMNVEV (reference sequence). The CDR3 extends over 13 amino acids. The chain uses TRBV27 and TRBJ2-7; TCRdb proposes TRBD1, but this gene call is untestable without DNA. The sequencing input was blood. The TCR originated in a human donor with ulcerative colitis or Crohn's disease, or a healthy co-twin of an affected twin (not recorded which). CDR3 sequence reads: CATHQQGIHEQYF.